Reported below is one T cell receptor beta chain. The entry originates in a study of control samples from healthy donors and cancer patients. TCRdb's table, derived via immunoSEQ multiplex PCR, lists solely in-frame clones and lacks some. The table includes 150,000 to 200,000 clones, 85% to 90% detected once. The sequence was collected from a young man in good health. The source material was blood.

CDR3 in amino acids: CASRGPSVYYGYTF. As DNA, the CDR3 is TGTGCCAGCAGGGGACCGTCGGTCTACTATGGCTACACCTTC. The V gene is TRBV5-4, the J gene TRBJ1-2; D may be TRBD1 (5 bases). The CDR3 is 14 residues long. Germline CDR1 is SGHNT and CDR2 is YYREEE (reference sequence). Trimming pared 5 bases from V and 3 bases from J, leaving 14 bases between. Together with reference TRBV5-4 and TRBJ1-2, the CDR3 gives the full variable domain: ETGVTQSPTHLIKTRGQQVTLRCSSQSGHNTVSWYQQALGQGPQFIFQYYREEENGRGNFPPRFSGLQFPNYSSELNVNALELDDSALYLCASRGPSVYYGYTFGSGTRLTVV.